Shown below are 13 T cell receptor beta chains from a single sample sequenced in a study of glioma-infiltrating T cells. The iRepertoire nested amplicon-rescue multiplex PCR amplified TCR alpha and beta CDR3s from RNA. In TCRdb, the multiplex PCR reads were re-called with MiXCR into one record per CDR3 protein. The sample lists approximately 11,000 distinct CDR3 sequences, more than 20% occurring once. Sequenced sample: glioma tissue, nonneoplastic brain tissue, or PBMCs (not recorded which). The receptor set was obtained from a human donor with low-grade glioma or glioblastoma, undergoing nonglioma brain surgery, or in good health (not recorded which).

The CDR3 loop is CSIGPKEANYGYTF. DNA for the CDR3: TGCAGCATCGGCCCCAAAGAAGCTAACTATGGCTACACCTTC. The gene calls are TRBV29-1 and TRBJ1-2; the D is unclear. The CDR3 covers 14 residues. V was clipped by 8 bases and J by 0 bases, with 16 bases between them. Germline assignment: CDR1 SQVTM and CDR2 ANQGSEA.

This clonotype was recorded a few times. This rearrangement joins TRBV24-1 to TRBJ2-1; D is perhaps TRBD1 or TRBD2 (6 bases each). The V and J ends lost 10 bases and 9 bases respectively, with 12 bases between them. The CDR3 is 11 residues long. Germline loops: CDR1 KGHDR, CDR2 SFDVKD. The CDR3 DNA reads as TGTGCCACGAGACAGGAGGGTGAGCAGTTCTTC. This gives the protein CATRQEGEQFF.

The rearrangement uses TRBV28 and TRBJ2-7, with 8 bases that match TRBD2. The germline V gene encodes CDR1 MDHEN and CDR2 SYDVKM. The CDR3 is 15 amino acids. The V segment lost 8 bases and the J segment 0 bases; nucleotides outside the gene matches: 9. Here the CDR3 reads CASSDVREGSYEQYF. The CDR3 region has the DNA TGTGCCAGCTCCGACGTCCGGGAGGGCTCCTACGAGCAGTACTTC.

The chain links TRBV30 to TRBJ1-1; the D is unclear. There are 11 residues in the CDR3. Germline V gene sequence: CDR1 GTSNPN, CDR2 SVGIG (reference sequence). With 3 bases removed from V and 1 base from J, the gap between germline ends came to 3 bases. The CDR3 reads CAWSRNTEAFF. CDR3 coding DNA: TGTGCCTGGAGCAGGAACACTGAAGCTTTCTTT.

Concerning this clonotype: At one end the junction does not follow the germline gene, possibly because of a read error. The rearrangement uses TRBV7-2 and TRBJ1-2, with D unresolved. CDR1 and CDR2 (germline): SGHTA, FQGNSA. The CDR3 extends over 12 amino acids. Written as DNA, the CDR3 is TGTGACAGCAGCTGGGGTTCTTATGGCTACACCTTC. It encodes CDSSWGSYGYTF.

A note on this clonotype: It is likely a read error, because the conserved phenylalanine at the end of the CDR3 is missing. This chain links TRBV19 with TRBJ1-1, with D unresolved. This CDR3 comprises 13 residues. CDR1 and CDR2 (germline): LNHDA, SQIVND (reference sequence). This CDR3 reads CASRPDLNTEAFS. Written as DNA, the CDR3 is TGTGCTAGTAGACCCGATCTGAACACTGAAGCTTTCTCT.

This clonotype showed up many times. The genes are TRBV20-1 and TRBJ1-2; 8 positions match TRBD1. This CDR3 comprises 17 residues. Germline CDR1 DFQATT, CDR2 SNEGSKA (reference sequence). The V gene end was trimmed by 0 bases and the J gene end by 5 bases; junction bases not matched to a gene: 14. The CDR3 spells CSARDLLEQGVGYGYTF. In DNA, the CDR3 is TGCAGTGCTAGAGACCTATTAGAACAGGGGGTCGGGTATGGCTACACCTTC.

This clonotype was seen ten or more times. The rearrangement uses TRBV15 and TRBJ2-1; no definite D call. Germline CDR1 LNHNV, CDR2 YYDKDF (reference sequence). The ends were cut back, 4 bases at V and 7 bases at J, with 11 bases in the middle. CDR3 length: 13 amino acids. The CDR3 DNA sequence: TGTGCCACCAGCACACCGTTACGGAATGAGCAGTTCTTC. Its translation: CATSTPLRNEQFF.

The J gene is TRBJ1-2, the V gene TRBV18; unclear D gene. This CDR3 is built from 15 residues. Germline CDR1 is KGHSH and CDR2 is LQKENI. V gave up 0 bases and J gave up 1 base, with 9 bases separating them. CDR3 coding DNA: TGTGCCAGCTCACCACCGGAAGGGCATAACTATGGCTACACCTTC. Its protein is CASSPPEGHNYGYTF.

This clonotype was picked up a small number of times. The rearrangement joins TRBV4-1 to TRBJ2-1, with 9 bases matching TRBD2. This CDR3 has 17 amino acids. Losses at the gene ends were 2 bases for V and 0 bases for J; bases not matched to a gene: 5. Germline assignment: CDR1 MGHRA and CDR2 YSYEKL. In DNA, the CDR3 is TGCGCCAGCAGCCAACTGCTTAGCGGGAGCTCCTACAATGAGCAGTTCTTC. Its translation: CASSQLLSGSSYNEQFF.

As for this clonotype: A much larger clone lies one base from this, so it may be a read error. This chain links TRBV11-2 with TRBJ2-7; D unresolved. CDR3 length equals 12 residues. Germline CDR1 SGHAT, CDR2 FQNNGV. CDR3 region: CASSLGSHDQYF. Here the CDR3 DNA reads TGTGCCAGCAGCTTAGGGTCCCACGATCAGTACTTC.

This clonotype showed up just a few times. The J gene is TRBJ2-5, the V gene TRBV5-1; perhaps D is TRBD1 or TRBD2 (5 bases each). Trimming took off 1 base at V and 5 bases at J, with 15 bases between the two ends. The CDR3 extends over 15 amino acids. From germline, CDR1 is SGHRS and CDR2 YFSETQ. DNA for the CDR3: TGCGCCAGCAGCTTGCAAGGGGACCGAGGGGAGACCCAGTACTTC. It is translated as CASSLQGDRGETQYF.

This clonotype was picked up a small number of times. This chain uses TRBV27 with TRBJ1-3; D is ambiguous. CDR3 length equals 14 residues. The ends were cut back, 8 bases at V and 0 bases at J, with 11 bases in the middle. CDR1 and CDR2 (germline): MNHEY, SMNVEV (reference sequence). CDR3 bases: TGTGCCAGCGGTCGAGAACTCTCTGGAAACACCATATATTTT. Its translation: CASGRELSGNTIYF.